This T cell receptor (beta chain) is drawn from a study of T cell repertoires in cytomegalovirus infection. About the study: HLA-B-restricted CMV epitopes that are well studied were used alongside recently identified HLA-C-restricted ones. Signatures in public TCR beta sequences pointed to both CMV infection and matching HLA type.

This CDR3 is 14 amino acids long. Trimming cost V 1 base and J 5 bases, with 10 bases left between them. Germline assignment: CDR1 SGHTA and CDR2 FQGNSA. Notes on this clonotype: The target antigen is unknown.

TCRdb re-called the reads through MiXCR, storing one row per CDR3 protein. The table includes some 500,000 distinct CDR3 sequences, roughly 34% detected once. Whole-study results and caveats: HLA-C-restricted TCR beta clonotypes specific for CMV led the ex vivo response. Public TCR beta family frequency separated CMV-and-HLA carriers, including in an independent cohort.

The sequencing here drew on cultured PBMCs, taken from culture after CMV antigen stimulation. The chain carries TRBV7-2 and TRBJ2-3; D is unclear. The origin of this receptor is a human donor in good health (CMV status not recorded). Some clones in this sample may be carry-over from other donors' samples. In nucleotides, the CDR3 is TGTGCCAGCAGCTTAGGGTCTTTGGGAGATACGCAGTATTTT. Its translation is CASSLGSLGDTQYF.